Presented here are 3 T cell receptor beta chains from one specimen sequenced in a study of breast tumors, draining lymph nodes, adjacent tissues (dated by TCRdb to 2016 to 2018). The library was generated by multiplex PCR. The sequencer was an Illumina HiSeq 2000. TCRdb redid the processing of the public reads, applying fastp at Q25 and MiXCR, and retained in-frame beta chains. Records with the same CDR3 protein are collapsed into one entry carrying the most frequent genes and DNA. Here the sample has about 200,000 distinct CDR3 sequences; roughly 31% occur a single time. The leading ten clones occupy over 4% of the sample. Lymph node samples came from the axillary draining lymph nodes of breast cancer patients. Sequenced input: axillary lymph node tissue. These receptors came from a female donor with breast cancer. Some clones in this sample may be carry-over from other donors' samples.

At least ten counts were recorded for this clonotype. This sequence joins TRBV18 and TRBJ2-5; D call uncertain. The CDR3 is 13 amino acids. Germline CDR1 and CDR2: KGHSH and LQKENI. V was clipped by 0 bases and J by 5 bases, with 7 bases between them. The CDR3 spells CASSPPDGETQYF. CDR3 in DNA: TGTGCCAGCTCACCACCGGATGGGGAGACCCAGTACTTC.

This clonotype was picked up many times. The chain joins TRBV6-1 to TRBJ2-7; 7 bases align to TRBD1. The germline V gene encodes CDR1 MNHNS and CDR2 SASEGT. The CDR3 covers 15 residues. The trim removed 6 bases at V and 5 bases at J, leaving 13 bases unmatched. CDR3 in DNA: TGTGCCAGCAGCGGGGTCAGGGGGTGGATGGACGAGCAGTACTTC. Protein product: CASSGVRGWMDEQYF.

Of note for this clonotype: Mismatch with germline at one junction end may stem from a read error. V gene TRBV28 combines with J gene TRBJ2-2, with D possibly matching TRBD1 (6 bases). The CDR3 is 17 amino acids. From germline, CDR1 is MDHEN and CDR2 SYDVKM. Here the CDR3 DNA reads TGTACCAGCAGTTTGGTCCTCACAGGGATGCACACCGGGGAGCTGTTTTTT. Its protein is CTSSLVLTGMHTGELFF.